This T cell receptor (beta chain) was profiled in a study of T-cell memory formation after mild COVID-19. This clonotype has at least ten counts. TCRdb independently ran MiXCR on the 5' RACE reads; one entry per CDR3 protein. The data contain about 400,000 distinct CDR3 sequences, more than 15% of them singletons. The material sequenced was PBMCs or a T cell subset sorted from them (not recorded which). The receptor comes from a man aged 18 to 30 who had mild COVID-19 (a few samples of this study predate the infection). Cell type and time point are not known.

The CDR3 DNA sequence: TGTGCCAGCAGACGGGGCTTTGGGAATTCACCCCTCCACTTT. Translating it yields CASRRGFGNSPLHF. V usage is TRBV2 and J usage is TRBJ1-6; the D gene is possibly TRBD1 (5 bases). The length of the CDR3 is 14 residues. CDR1 is SNHLY, CDR2 FYNNEI, per germline. V lost 6 bases and J lost 7, with 13 bases in between.